Below are 4 T cell receptor beta chains sequenced from a single sample in a study of CD8 T cells in Susac syndrome. It was with random hexamers that roughly 0.5 to 1 ug RNA was reverse transcribed. TCRdb re-called the immunoSEQ multiplex PCR reads with MiXCR, one entry per CDR3 protein. Of 110,000 to 150,000 distinct CDR3 sequences detected, around 95% appear once; the ten largest clones hold over 0.065%. The sample taken for sequencing was CD4+ T cells from PBMCs. The receptors derive from a human donor with Susac syndrome.

V is TRBV5-1 and J is TRBJ2-5; TRBD1 might be the D (5 bases). Germline values: CDR1 SGHRS, CDR2 YFSETQ. The length of the CDR3 is 16 residues. The V and J ends lost 0 bases and 3 bases respectively, with 15 bases between them. The CDR3: CASSLAAGWEEETQYF. Here the CDR3 DNA reads TGCGCCAGCAGCTTGGCGGCAGGGTGGGAAGAAGAGACCCAGTACTTC.

This clonotype has only one observation. The chain is built from TRBV13 and TRBJ2-3, with 9 bases aligning to TRBD2. V lost 3 bases, J lost 5 bases, and 6 bases stayed unmatched. The CDR3 extends over 15 amino acids. CDR1 is PRHDT and CDR2 is FYEKMQ in the germline V gene (reference sequence). The CDR3 nucleotides read TGTGCCAGCAGCTTTGTGCGGGAGGGTAGAGATACGCAGTATTTT. Encoded protein: CASSFVREGRDTQYF. The full variable domain, in which reference TRBV13 and TRBJ2-3 provide the parts outside the CDR3, is AAGVIQSPRHLIKEKRETATLKCYPIPRHDTVYWYQQGPGQDPQFLISFYEKMQSDKGSIPDRFSAQQFSDYHSELNMSSLELGDSALYFCASSFVREGRDTQYFGPGTRLTVL.

This clonotype was picked up one time. The chain carries TRBV7-8 and TRBJ2-3; 7 nucleotides agree with TRBD2. J gave up 4 bases and V 1 base, and 5 bases lay outside the gene matches. The CDR3 consists of 15 residues. Per germline, CDR1 SGHVS and CDR2 FQNEAQ. The CDR3 bases are TGTGCCAGCAGCTTAGGCGGGGGTCGAGCAGATACGCAGTATTTT. Protein product: CASSLGGGRADTQYF.

Details on this clonotype: Just one base apart from a much larger clone, this may be a read error. This chain links TRBV14 with TRBJ2-3; no clear D gene. The CDR3 runs to 11 residues. Trimming cost V 3 bases and J 2 bases, with 0 bases left between them. Germline CDR1 and CDR2: SGHDN and FVKESK. The CDR3 region has the DNA TGTGCCAGCAGCCACACAGATACGCAGTATTTT. This codes for CASSHTDTQYF.